The clone carrying this T cell receptor (beta chain) was counted a single time. Looked up from germline, CDR1 is MNHEY and CDR2 is SVGEGT. V was clipped by 6 bases and J by 0 bases, with 12 bases between them. The CDR3 totals 15 residues. These data belong to a study of blood T cell repertoires in COVID-19. Turning to the study itself: PBMCs, B-cell-depleted T cells, or T cells were the source of the cDNA or gDNA that made up the material.

As processed by the authors: Amplification of reference gene primers provided the estimated nucleated cell counts. Profiling relied on immunoSEQ multiplex PCR, and the TCRdb table lists in-frame clones only, not all of them. That table gives V, J and clone size, and the DNA gave D and trimming. The repertoire holds 270,000 or so clones, approximately 82% seen once, with roughly 3% in the top ten. The chain has TRBV6-2 or TRBV6-3 and TRBJ1-3; no definite D call. This TCR derives from a woman aged 18-29 years with acute or convalescent COVID-19. Material for sequencing was peripheral blood. The CDR3 loop is CASSLDGSSGNTIYF. Written as DNA, the CDR3 is TGTGCCAGCAGCTTAGACGGGAGCTCTGGAAACACCATATATTTT.